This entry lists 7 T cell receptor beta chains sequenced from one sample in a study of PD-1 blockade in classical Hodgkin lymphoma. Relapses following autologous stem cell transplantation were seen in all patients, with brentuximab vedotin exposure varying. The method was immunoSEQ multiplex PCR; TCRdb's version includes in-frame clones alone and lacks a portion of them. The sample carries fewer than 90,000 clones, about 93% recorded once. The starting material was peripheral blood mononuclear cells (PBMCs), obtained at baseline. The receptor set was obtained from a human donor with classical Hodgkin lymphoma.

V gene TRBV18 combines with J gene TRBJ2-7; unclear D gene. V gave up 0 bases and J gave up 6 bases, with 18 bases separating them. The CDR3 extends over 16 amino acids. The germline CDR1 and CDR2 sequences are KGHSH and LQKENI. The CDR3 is CASSPPSATAPAEQYF. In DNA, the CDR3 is TGTGCCAGCTCACCACCTTCCGCCACCGCACCGGCCGAGCAGTACTTC.

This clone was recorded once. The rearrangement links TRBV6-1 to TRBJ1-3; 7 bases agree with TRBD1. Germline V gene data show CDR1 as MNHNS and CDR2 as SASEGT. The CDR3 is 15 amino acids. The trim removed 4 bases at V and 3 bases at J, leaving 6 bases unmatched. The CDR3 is CASSGPTGNGNTIYF. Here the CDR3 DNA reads TGTGCCAGCAGTGGGCCGACAGGGAATGGAAACACCATATATTTT.

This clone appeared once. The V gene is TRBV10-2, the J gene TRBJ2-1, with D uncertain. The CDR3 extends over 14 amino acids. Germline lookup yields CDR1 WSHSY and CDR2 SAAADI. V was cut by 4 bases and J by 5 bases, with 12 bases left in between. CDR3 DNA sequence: TGCGCCAGCAGTGGTGGGGTATTAGACAATGAGCAGTTCTTC. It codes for CASSGGVLDNEQFF.

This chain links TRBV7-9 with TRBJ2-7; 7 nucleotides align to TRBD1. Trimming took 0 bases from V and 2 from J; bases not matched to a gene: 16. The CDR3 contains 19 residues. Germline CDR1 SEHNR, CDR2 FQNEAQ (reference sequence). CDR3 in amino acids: CASSLARVSARGPPYEQYF. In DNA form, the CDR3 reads TGTGCCAGCAGCTTAGCGCGTGTGTCGGCGAGGGGGCCGCCCTACGAGCAGTACTTC. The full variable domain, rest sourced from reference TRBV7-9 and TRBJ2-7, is DTGVSQNPRHKITKRGQNVTFRCDPISEHNRLYWYRQTLGQGPEFLTYFQNEAQLEKSRLLSDRFSAERPKGSFSTLEIQRTEQGDSAMYLCASSLARVSARGPPYEQYFGPGTRLTVT.

In nucleotides, the CDR3 is TGTGCCAGCAGTTCGACAGGGCGTATAAACTACGAGCAGTACTTC. As protein: CASSSTGRINYEQYF. The chain is built from TRBV27 and TRBJ2-7; TRBD1 agrees at 7 bases. The germline V gene has CDR1 MNHEY and CDR2 SMNVEV (reference sequence). V was pared by 4 bases and J by 3 bases, with 9 bases of the junction left unmatched. The CDR3 runs 15 residues.

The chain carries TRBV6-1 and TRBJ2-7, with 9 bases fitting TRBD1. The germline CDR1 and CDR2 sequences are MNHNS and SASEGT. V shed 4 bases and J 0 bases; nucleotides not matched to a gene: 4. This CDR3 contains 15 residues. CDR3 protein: CASSAGQGPSYEQYF. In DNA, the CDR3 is TGTGCCAGCAGTGCCGGACAGGGGCCCTCCTACGAGCAGTACTTC.

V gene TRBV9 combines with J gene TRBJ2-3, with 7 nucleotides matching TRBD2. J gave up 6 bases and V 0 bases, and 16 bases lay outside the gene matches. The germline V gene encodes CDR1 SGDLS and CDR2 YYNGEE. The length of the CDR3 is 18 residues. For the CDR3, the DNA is TGTGCCAGCAGCGTAGCTACGTGGGTAGCGGGCCAAGTGGATACGCAGTATTTT. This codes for CASSVATWVAGQVDTQYF.